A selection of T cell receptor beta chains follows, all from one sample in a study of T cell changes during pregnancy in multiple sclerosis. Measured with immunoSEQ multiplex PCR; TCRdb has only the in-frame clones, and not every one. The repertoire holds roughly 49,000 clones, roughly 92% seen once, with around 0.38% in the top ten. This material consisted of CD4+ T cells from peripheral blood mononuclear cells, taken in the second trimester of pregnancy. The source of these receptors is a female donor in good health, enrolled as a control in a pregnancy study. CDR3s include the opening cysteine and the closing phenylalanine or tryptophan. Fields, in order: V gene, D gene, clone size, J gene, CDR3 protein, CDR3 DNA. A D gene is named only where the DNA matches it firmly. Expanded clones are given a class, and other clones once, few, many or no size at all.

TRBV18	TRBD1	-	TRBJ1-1	CASSRTGGADEAFF	TGTGCCAGCTCGCGGACAGGGGGCGCCGATGAAGCTTTCTTT
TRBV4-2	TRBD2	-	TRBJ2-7	CASSQGPTSGGALDDEQYF	TGTGCCAGCAGCCAAGGCCCGACTAGCGGGGGGGCCTTGGATGACGAGCAGTACTTC
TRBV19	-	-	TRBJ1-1	CASSPKTELNTEAFF	TGTGCCAGTAGTCCGAAGACAGAATTGAACACTGAAGCTTTCTTT
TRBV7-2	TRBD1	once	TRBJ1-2	CASSLPTGGVDGYTF	TGTGCCAGCAGCTTACCGACAGGGGGCGTCGATGGCTACACCTTC
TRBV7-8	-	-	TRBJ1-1	CASSFLAGAGTEAFF	TGTGCCAGCAGCTTTCTCGCAGGGGCCGGCACTGAAGCTTTCTTT
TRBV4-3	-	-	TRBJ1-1	CASSQDTQLNTEAFF	TGCGCCAGCAGCCAAGATACACAGCTGAACACTGAAGCTTTCTTT
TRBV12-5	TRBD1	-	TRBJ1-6	CASATGTVNSPLHF	TGTGCTAGTGCCACCGGGACAGTAAATTCACCCCTCCACTTT
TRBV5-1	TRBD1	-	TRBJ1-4	CASSPSPTGRNEKLFF	TGCGCCAGCAGCCCTTCCCCGACAGGGCGGAATGAAAAACTGTTTTTT
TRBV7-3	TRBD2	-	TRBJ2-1	CASSLRGGGGYNEQFF	TGTGCCAGCAGCTTACGAGGCGGGGGGGGTTACAATGAGCAGTTCTTC
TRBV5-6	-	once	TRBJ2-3	CASRLYRVDTQYF	TGTGCCAGCAGACTTTACAGGGTGGATACGCAGTATTTT
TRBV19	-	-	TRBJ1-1	CASSANGGGKAFF	TGTGCCAGTAGTGCGAACGGGGGGGGTAAAGCTTTCTTT
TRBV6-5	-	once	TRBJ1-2	CASRLSLNSAGYTF	TGTGCCAGCCGACTGAGCCTAAACTCGGCTGGCTACACCTTC
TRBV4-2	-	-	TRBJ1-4	CASSQDAEGSGEKLFF	TGTGCCAGCAGCCAAGACGCGGAGGGGTCGGGTGAAAAACTGTTTTTT
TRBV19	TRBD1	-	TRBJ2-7	CASSRGRDRVYEQYF	TGTGCCAGTAGTAGAGGCCGGGACAGGGTCTACGAGCAGTACTTC
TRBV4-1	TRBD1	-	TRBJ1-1	CASSLGQVGTEAFF	TGCGCCAGCAGCCTAGGACAGGTGGGAACTGAAGCTTTCTTT
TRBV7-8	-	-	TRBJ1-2	CASSLNREGDRNYGYTF	TGTGCCAGCAGCTTAAATCGGGAGGGGGATCGCAATTATGGCTACACCTTC
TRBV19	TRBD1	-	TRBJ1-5	CASSPRGQGAWGQPQHF	TGTGCCAGTAGTCCCCGGGGACAGGGGGCTTGGGGTCAGCCCCAGCATTTT
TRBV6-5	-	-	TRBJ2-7	CASSRKPSYEQYF	TGTGCCAGCAGCCGAAAGCCTAGCTACGAGCAGTACTTC
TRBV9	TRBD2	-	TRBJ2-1	CASSPRGVSSYNEQFF	TGTGCCAGCAGCCCGCGGGGGGTCAGCTCCTACAATGAGCAGTTCTTC
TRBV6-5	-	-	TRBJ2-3	CASKGGASTDTQYF	TGTGCCAGCAAAGGCGGGGCTAGCACAGATACGCAGTATTTT
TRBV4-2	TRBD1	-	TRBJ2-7	CASSHTGGYEQYF	TGTGCCAGCAGCCATACAGGGGGCTACGAGCAGTACTTC
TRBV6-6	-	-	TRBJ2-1	CASSYGQGLGDEQFF	TGTGCCAGCAGTTACGGTCAGGGACTCGGGGATGAGCAGTTCTTC
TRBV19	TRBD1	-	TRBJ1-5	CASSPQPQGWEPQHF	TGTGCCAGTAGTCCTCAACCACAGGGGTGGGAGCCCCAGCATTTT
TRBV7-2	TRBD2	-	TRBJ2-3	CASSSGTSGAGDTQYF	TGTGCCAGCAGCTCGGGGACTAGCGGGGCTGGAGATACGCAGTATTTT
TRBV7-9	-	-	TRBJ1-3	CASSLPENTIYF	TGTGCCAGCAGCCTTCCGGAGAACACCATATATTTT
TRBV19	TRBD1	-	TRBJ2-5	CASTTGTGGEETQYF	TGTGCCAGTACGACCGGGACAGGGGGCGAAGAGACCCAGTACTTC
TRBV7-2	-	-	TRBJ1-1	CASSLREATEAFF	TGTGCCAGCAGCCTTCGGGAGGCCACTGAAGCTTTCTTT
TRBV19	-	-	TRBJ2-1	CASSEAYEQFF	TGTGCCAGTAGTGAGGCTTATGAGCAGTTCTTC
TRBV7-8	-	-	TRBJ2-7	CASSPDSSYEQYF	TGTGCCAGCAGCCCGGACAGCTCCTACGAGCAGTACTTC
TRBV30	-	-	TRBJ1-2	CAWSPTENYGYTF	TGTGCCTGGAGTCCGACAGAAAACTATGGCTACACCTTC
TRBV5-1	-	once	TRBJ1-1	CASSKGETEAFF	TGCGCCAGCAGTAAGGGGGAAACTGAAGCTTTCTTT
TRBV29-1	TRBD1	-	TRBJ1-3	CSVRDRVSGNTIYF	TGCAGCGTTAGGGACAGGGTATCTGGAAACACCATATATTTT
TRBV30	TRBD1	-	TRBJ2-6	CAWSRDRVSGANVLTF	TGTGCCTGGAGCCGGGACAGGGTCTCTGGGGCCAACGTCCTGACTTTC